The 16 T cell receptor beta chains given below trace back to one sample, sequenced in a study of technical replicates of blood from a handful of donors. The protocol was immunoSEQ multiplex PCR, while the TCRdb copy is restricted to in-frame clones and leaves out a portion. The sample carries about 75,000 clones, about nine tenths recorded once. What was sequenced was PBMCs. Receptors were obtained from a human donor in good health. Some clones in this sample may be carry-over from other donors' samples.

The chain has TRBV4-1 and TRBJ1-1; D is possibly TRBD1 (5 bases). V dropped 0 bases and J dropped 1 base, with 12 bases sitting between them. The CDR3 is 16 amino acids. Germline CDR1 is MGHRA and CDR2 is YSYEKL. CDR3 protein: CASSQERGRGNTEAFF. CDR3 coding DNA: TGCGCCAGCAGCCAAGAGAGAGGGAGGGGGAACACTGAAGCTTTCTTT.

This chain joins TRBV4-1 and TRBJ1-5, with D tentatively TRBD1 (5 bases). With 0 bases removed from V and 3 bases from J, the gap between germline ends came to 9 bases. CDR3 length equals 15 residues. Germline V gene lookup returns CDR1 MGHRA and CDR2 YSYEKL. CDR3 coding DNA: TGCGCCAGCAGCCAAGATGGGGCCCCCAATCAGCCCCAGCATTTT. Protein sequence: CASSQDGAPNQPQHF.

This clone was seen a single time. CDR3 sequence reads: CASSLEAGGRETQYF. The CDR3 DNA follows: TGTGCCAGCAGCTTAGAGGCAGGGGGTAGAGAGACCCAGTACTTC. This chain links TRBV7-9 with TRBJ2-5, with 7 bases fitting TRBD1. CDR3 length equals 15 residues. CDR1 and CDR2 from the germline V gene are SEHNR and FQNEAQ (reference sequence). The V gene end was trimmed by 1 base and the J gene end by 4 bases; junction bases not matched to a gene: 6.

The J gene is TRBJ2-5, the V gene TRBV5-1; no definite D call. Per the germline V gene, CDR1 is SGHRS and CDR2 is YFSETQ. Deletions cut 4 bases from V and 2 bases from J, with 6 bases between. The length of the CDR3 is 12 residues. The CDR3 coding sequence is TGCGCCAGCAGCCTGACTCAAGAGACCCAGTACTTC. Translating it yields CASSLTQETQYF. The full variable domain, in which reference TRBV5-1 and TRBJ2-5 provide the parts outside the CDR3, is KAGVTQTPRYLIKTRGQQVTLSCSPISGHRSVSWYQQTPGQGLQFLFEYFSETQRNKGNFPGRFSGRQFSNSRSEMNVSTLELGDSALYLCASSLTQETQYFGPGTRLLVL.

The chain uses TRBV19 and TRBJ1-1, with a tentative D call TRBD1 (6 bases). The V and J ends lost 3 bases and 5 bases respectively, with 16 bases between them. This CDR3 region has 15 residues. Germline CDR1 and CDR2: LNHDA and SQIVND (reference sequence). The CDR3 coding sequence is TGTGCCAGTAGTATTGGTCGGGGGGCCAGGACTGAAGCTTTCTTT. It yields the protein CASSIGRGARTEAFF. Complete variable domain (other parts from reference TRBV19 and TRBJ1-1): DGGITQSPKYLFRKEGQNVTLSCEQNLNHDAMYWYRQDPGQGLRLIYYSQIVNDFQKGDIAEGYSVSREKKESFPLTVTSAQKNPTAFYLCASSIGRGARTEAFFGQGTRLTVV.

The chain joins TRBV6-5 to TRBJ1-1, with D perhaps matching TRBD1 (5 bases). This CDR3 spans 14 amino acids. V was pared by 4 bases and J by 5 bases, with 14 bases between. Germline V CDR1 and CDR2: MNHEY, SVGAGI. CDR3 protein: CASSFGGVRTEAFF. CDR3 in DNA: TGTGCCAGCAGTTTTGGAGGGGTAAGGACTGAAGCTTTCTTT.

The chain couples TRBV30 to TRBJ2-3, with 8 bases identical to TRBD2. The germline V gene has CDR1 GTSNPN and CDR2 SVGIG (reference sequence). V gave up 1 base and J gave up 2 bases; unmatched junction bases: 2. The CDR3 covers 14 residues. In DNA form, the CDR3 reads TGTGCCTGGAGTGATGGACTAGCCACAGATACGCAGTATTTT. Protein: CAWSDGLATDTQYF.

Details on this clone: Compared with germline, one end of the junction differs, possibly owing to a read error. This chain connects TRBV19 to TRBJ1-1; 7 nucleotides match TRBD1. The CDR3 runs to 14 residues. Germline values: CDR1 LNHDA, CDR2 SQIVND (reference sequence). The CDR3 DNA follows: TGTGCCAGCCTGCCCGGGACAGTCCTGAGTATTCCCCTATTT. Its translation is CASLPGTVLSIPLF.

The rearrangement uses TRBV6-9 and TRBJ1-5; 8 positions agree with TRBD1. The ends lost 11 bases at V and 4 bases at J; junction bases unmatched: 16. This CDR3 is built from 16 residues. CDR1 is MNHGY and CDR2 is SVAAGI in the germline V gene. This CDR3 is CAGPLSAGGPNQPQHF. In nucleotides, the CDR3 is TGTGCCGGCCCCTTATCGGCAGGGGGCCCTAATCAGCCCCAGCATTTT.

The CDR3 coding sequence is TGCGCCAGCAGCAACAGGATGAGTACTGAAGCTTTCTTT. Translating gives CASSNRMSTEAFF. J is TRBJ1-1 and V is TRBV5-1, with D possibly matching TRBD1 (5 bases). Germline CDR1 and CDR2: SGHRS and YFSETQ. Between the trimmed V and J ends, which lost 4 bases and 5 bases, there was a span of 12 bases. The CDR3 is 13 amino acids.

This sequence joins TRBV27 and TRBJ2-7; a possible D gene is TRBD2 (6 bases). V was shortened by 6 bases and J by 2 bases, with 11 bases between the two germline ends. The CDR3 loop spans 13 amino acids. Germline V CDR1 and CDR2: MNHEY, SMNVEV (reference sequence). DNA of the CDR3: TGTGCCAGCAGGCGGGACGGCCCCTACGAGCAGTACTTC. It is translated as CASRRDGPYEQYF.

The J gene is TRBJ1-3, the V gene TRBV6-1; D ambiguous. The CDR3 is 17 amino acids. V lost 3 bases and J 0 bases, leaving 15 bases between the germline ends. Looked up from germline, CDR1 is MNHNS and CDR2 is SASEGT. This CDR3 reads CASSDPLGHLSGNTIYF. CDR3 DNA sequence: TGTGCCAGCAGTGACCCCCTTGGCCACCTCTCTGGAAACACCATATATTTT.

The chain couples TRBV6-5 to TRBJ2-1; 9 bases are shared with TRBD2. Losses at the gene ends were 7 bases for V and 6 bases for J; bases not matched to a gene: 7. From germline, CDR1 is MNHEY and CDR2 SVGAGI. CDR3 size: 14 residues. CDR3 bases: TGTGCCAGCAAACCGGGACTAGCTCGCAATGAGCAGTTCTTC. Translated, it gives CASKPGLARNEQFF.

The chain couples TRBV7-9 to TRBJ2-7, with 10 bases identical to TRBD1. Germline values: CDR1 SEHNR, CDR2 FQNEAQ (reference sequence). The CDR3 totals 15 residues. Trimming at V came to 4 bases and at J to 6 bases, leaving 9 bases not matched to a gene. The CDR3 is CASSSRDGTGVEQYF. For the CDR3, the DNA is TGTGCCAGCAGCTCTAGAGACGGGACAGGGGTCGAGCAGTACTTC.

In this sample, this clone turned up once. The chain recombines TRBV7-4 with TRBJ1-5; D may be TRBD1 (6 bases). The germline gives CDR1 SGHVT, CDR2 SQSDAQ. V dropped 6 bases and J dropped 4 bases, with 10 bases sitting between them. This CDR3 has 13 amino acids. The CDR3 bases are TGTGCCAGCAGTATAACAGGGAATCAGCCCCAGCATTTT. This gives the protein CASSITGNQPQHF.

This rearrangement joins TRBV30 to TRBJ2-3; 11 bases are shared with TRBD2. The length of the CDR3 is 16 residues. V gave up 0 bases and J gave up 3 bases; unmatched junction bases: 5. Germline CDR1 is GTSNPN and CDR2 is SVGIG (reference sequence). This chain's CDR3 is CAWSVLASGRTDTQYF. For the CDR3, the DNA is TGTGCCTGGAGTGTACTAGCTAGCGGGAGGACAGATACGCAGTATTTT.